One and the same sample provided the 8 T cell receptor beta chains below, sequenced in a study of PD-L1 blockade in urothelial cancer. Generated by immunoSEQ multiplex PCR, the TCRdb table keeps only in-frame clones and is missing some. This table holds 70,000 to 80,000 clones, 85% found once. Sample time point: pretreatment peripheral blood. The sequences come from PBMCs, collected around atezolizumab (anti-PD-L1) treatment. The source is a man in his forties with urothelial cancer.

This chain joins TRBV5-1 and TRBJ2-1, with TRBD1 identical over 11 bases. This CDR3 spans 15 amino acids. Germline trimming cut 2 bases from V and 5 bases from J; bases unmatched to any gene: 3. CDR1 and CDR2 (germline): SGHRS, YFSETQ. CDR3 residues: CASSLRTGGNNEQFF. Here the CDR3 DNA reads TGCGCCAGCAGCTTAAGGACAGGGGGCAACAATGAGCAGTTCTTC.

The gene calls are TRBV27 and TRBJ1-3, with 8 bases lining up with TRBD1. Losses at the gene ends were 6 bases for V and 1 base for J; bases not matched to a gene: 2. The CDR3 has 14 residues. Germline V gives CDR1 MNHEY, CDR2 SMNVEV (reference sequence). The CDR3 loop reads CASRGTGSGNTIYF. The CDR3 bases are TGTGCCAGCAGAGGGACAGGATCTGGAAACACCATATATTTT.

V gene TRBV7-8 combines with J gene TRBJ2-7; 11 bases are shared with TRBD2. This CDR3 region has 14 residues. The trim removed 5 bases at V and 3 bases at J, leaving 3 bases unmatched. Germline values: CDR1 SGHVS, CDR2 FQNEAQ. CDR3 DNA: TGTGCCAGCAGCCCCCTAGCGGGGGGCTACGAGCAGTACTTC. Encoded protein: CASSPLAGGYEQYF.

The chain has TRBV5-1 and TRBJ2-1; 11 bases map to TRBD1. After removal of 0 bases from V and 9 bases from J, the junction contained 2 bases not matched to a gene. Germline V gene lookup returns CDR1 SGHRS and CDR2 YFSETQ. This CDR3 region has 14 residues. The CDR3 coding sequence is TGCGCCAGCAGCTTGGGGGACAGGGGGGGTGAGCAGTTCTTC. This gives the protein CASSLGDRGGEQFF.

The chain employs TRBV18 and TRBJ2-3; a possible D gene is TRBD2 (5 bases). The CDR3 contains 13 residues. Per the germline V gene, CDR1 is KGHSH and CDR2 is LQKENI. The ends were cut back, 6 bases at V and 2 bases at J, with 9 bases in the middle. CDR3 sequence reads: CASSPRDTDTQYF. CDR3 DNA: TGTGCCAGCTCCCCCCGGGACACAGATACGCAGTATTTT.

V and J are TRBV29-1 and TRBJ2-3, with D possibly matching TRBD2 (6 bases). With 7 bases removed from V and 3 bases from J, the gap between germline ends came to 17 bases. The CDR3 is 14 amino acids. CDR1 is SQVTM, CDR2 ANQGSEA, per germline. CDR3 bases: TGCAGCGCCGCACCTTCTAGCGAGACAGATACGCAGTATTTT. Residues: CSAAPSSETDTQYF.

The V call is TRBV6-6, the J call TRBJ2-3, with 9 bases matching TRBD1. The V segment lost 2 bases and the J segment 4 bases; nucleotides outside the gene matches: 7. Germline V CDR1 and CDR2: MNHNY, SVGAGI (reference sequence). The CDR3 covers 16 residues. The CDR3 region is CASSYGDRVKSDTQYF. The CDR3 coding sequence is TGTGCCAGCAGTTACGGGGACAGGGTAAAATCAGATACGCAGTATTTT.

This chain's CDR3 is CASSLDQRREGTQYF. The CDR3 bases are TGTGCCAGCAGCTTAGACCAGCGGAGGGAGGGGACCCAGTACTTC. The chain joins TRBV7-2 to TRBJ2-5, with 7 bases matching TRBD2. Germline CDR1 SGHTA, CDR2 FQGNSA. The CDR3 is made up of 15 amino acids. V shed 1 base, J shed 7 bases, and the junction held 9 bases outside the gene matches.